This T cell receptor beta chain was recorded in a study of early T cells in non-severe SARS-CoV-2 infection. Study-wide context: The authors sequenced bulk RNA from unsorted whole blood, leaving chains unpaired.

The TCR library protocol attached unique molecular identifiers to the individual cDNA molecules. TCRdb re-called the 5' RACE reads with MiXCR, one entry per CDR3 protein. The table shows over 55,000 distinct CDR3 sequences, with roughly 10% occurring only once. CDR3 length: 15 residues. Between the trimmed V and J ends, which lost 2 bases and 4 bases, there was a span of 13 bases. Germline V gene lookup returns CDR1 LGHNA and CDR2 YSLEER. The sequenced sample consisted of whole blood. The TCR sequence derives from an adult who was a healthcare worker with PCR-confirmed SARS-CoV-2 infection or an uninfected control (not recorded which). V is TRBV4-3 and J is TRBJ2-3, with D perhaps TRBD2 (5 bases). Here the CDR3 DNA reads TGCGCCAGCAGCCAAAACCCCGCGGGCGCAGATACGCAGTATTTT. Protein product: CASSQNPAGADTQYF.